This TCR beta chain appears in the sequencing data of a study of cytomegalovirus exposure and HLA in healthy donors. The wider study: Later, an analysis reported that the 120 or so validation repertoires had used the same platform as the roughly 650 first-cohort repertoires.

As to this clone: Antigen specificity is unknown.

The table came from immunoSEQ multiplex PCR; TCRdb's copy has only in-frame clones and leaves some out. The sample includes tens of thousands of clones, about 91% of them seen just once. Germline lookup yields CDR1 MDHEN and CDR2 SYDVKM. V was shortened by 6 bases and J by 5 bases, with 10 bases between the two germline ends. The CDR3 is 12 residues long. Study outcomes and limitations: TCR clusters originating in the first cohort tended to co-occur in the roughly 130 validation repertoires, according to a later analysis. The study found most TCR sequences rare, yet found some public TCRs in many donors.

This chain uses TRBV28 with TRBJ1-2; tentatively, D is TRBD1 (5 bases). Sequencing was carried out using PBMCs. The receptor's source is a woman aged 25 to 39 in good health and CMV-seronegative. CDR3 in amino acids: CASREQDYGYTF. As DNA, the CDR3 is TGTGCCAGCAGGGAACAGGATTATGGCTACACCTTC.